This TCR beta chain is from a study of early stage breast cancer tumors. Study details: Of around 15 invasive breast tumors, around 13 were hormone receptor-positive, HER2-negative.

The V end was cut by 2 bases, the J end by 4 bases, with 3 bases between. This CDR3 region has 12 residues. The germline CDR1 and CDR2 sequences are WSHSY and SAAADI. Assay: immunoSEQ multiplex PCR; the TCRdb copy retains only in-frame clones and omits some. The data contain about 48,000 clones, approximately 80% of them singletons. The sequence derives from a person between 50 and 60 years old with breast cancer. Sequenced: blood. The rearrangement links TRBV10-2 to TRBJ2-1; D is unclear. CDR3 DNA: TGCGCCAGCAGTGAGAGTTACAATGAGCAGTTCTTC. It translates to CASSESYNEQFF.